These 32 T cell receptor beta chains were sequenced from one sample in a study of blood T cell repertoires in COVID-19. This table comes from immunoSEQ multiplex PCR, and its TCRdb copy is limited to in-frame clones, with some not included. The data contain some 150,000 clones, about nine tenths of them singletons. The source material was peripheral blood. These receptors were obtained from a human donor in a cohort sampled during active COVID-19.

The chain links TRBV6-1 to TRBJ2-3; 8 nucleotides line up with TRBD1. The V and J ends lost 4 bases and 7 bases, in that order; junction bases with no gene match: 13. In germline, CDR1 is MNHNS, CDR2 SASEGT. The CDR3 is 16 residues long. The CDR3 sequence is CASSGEAGTGLNTQYF. CDR3 nucleotide sequence: TGTGCCAGCAGTGGGGAGGCTGGGACAGGACTGAATACGCAGTATTTT.

The CDR3 reads CASSQEGPGTQVLTGTQYF. In DNA form, the CDR3 reads TGCGCCAGCAGCCAAGAAGGTCCAGGGACTCAGGTGCTCACTGGTACGCAGTATTTT. This chain links TRBV4-1 with TRBJ2-3; a possible D gene is TRBD2 (6 bases). V lost 0 bases, J lost 8 bases, and 27 bases lay in between. CDR1 is MGHRA, CDR2 YSYEKL, per germline. The length of the CDR3 is 19 residues.

The rearrangement uses TRBV5-4 and TRBJ2-5; TRBD2 agrees at 9 bases. V was clipped by 3 bases and J by 1 base; unmatched bases: 4. In germline, CDR1 is SGHNT, CDR2 YYREEE (reference sequence). The CDR3 totals 15 residues. The DNA for the CDR3 is TGTGCCAGCAGCTCCCAGCGGGGGGCCCAAGAGACCCAGTACTTC. Encoded protein: CASSSQRGAQETQYF.

As regards this clone: Distinct nucleotide sequences in the sample also encode this CDR3. The chain carries TRBV3-1 (or the pseudogene TRBV3-2) and TRBJ2-7; TRBD2 matches 8 bases. CDR3 size: 14 residues. V lost 5 bases and J lost 3; bases outside the gene matches: 6. Germline lookup yields CDR1 LGHDT and CDR2 YNNKEL (reference sequence). CDR3 nucleotides: TGTGCCAGCAGCGGGGGACTAGATTTCTACGAGCAGTACTTC. Translated, it gives CASSGGLDFYEQYF.

The chain is built from TRBV29-1 and TRBJ1-1; 7 nucleotides align to TRBD1. CDR3 length: 13 amino acids. CDR1 and CDR2 (germline): SQVTM, ANQGSEA. Trimming at V came to 5 bases and at J to 2 bases, leaving 5 bases not matched to a gene. The CDR3: CSVLDRINTEAFF. In DNA form, the CDR3 reads TGCAGCGTTCTGGACAGGATTAACACTGAAGCTTTCTTT.

The chain links TRBV19 to TRBJ2-2; 8 bases align to TRBD2. V lost 1 base, J lost 7 bases, and 14 bases stayed unmatched. Looked up from germline, CDR1 is LNHDA and CDR2 is SQIVND (reference sequence). The CDR3 extends over 18 amino acids. The CDR3: CASSIVEVGSGVFGELFF. The CDR3 region has the DNA TGTGCCAGTAGTATAGTCGAAGTCGGTAGCGGGGTTTTCGGGGAGCTGTTTTTT.

J is TRBJ1-1 and V is TRBV3-1 (or the pseudogene TRBV3-2); the match to TRBD1 covers 8 bases. This CDR3 has 15 residues. The germline V gene encodes CDR1 LGHDT and CDR2 YNNKEL (reference sequence). V shed 3 bases and J 4 bases; nucleotides not matched to a gene: 7. CDR3 DNA: TGTGCCAGCAGCCACTTGGGCACAGGGGGCACTGAAGCTTTCTTT. It is translated as CASSHLGTGGTEAFF.

This chain uses TRBV21-1 with TRBJ2-2; the table's D call TRBD1 went unverified against the DNA. TRBV21-1 is given as a pseudogene. This CDR3 contains 14 residues. The chain's CDR3 is CASSKDTNTGELFF. CDR3 coding DNA: TGTGCCAGCAGCAAAGACACAAACACCGGGGAGCTGTTTTTT.

The CDR3 DNA reads as TGTGCCAGCAGTTATGGTGCAGGGTACGGGTATGGCTACACCTTC. The encoded protein is CASSYGAGYGYGYTF. V and J are TRBV27 and TRBJ1-2, with a weak D call TRBD1 (5 bases). V lost 4 bases, J lost 5 bases, and 17 bases lay in between. CDR1 and CDR2 (germline): MNHEY, SMNVEV (reference sequence). The CDR3 has 15 residues.

The gene calls are TRBV9 and TRBJ2-1; no clear D gene. The germline V and J ends were trimmed by 0 bases and 1 base, with 8 bases remaining between them. The germline V gene has CDR1 SGDLS and CDR2 YYNGEE. The CDR3 runs 15 residues. The CDR3 nucleotides read TGTGCCAGCAGCGTAGAAATAGCATCCTACAATGAGCAGTTCTTC. Protein: CASSVEIASYNEQFF.

This chain uses TRBV5-8 with TRBJ2-3; no firm D call. The CDR3 has 19 amino acids. Germline V gene sequence: CDR1 SGHTS, CDR2 YDEGEE. V lost 4 bases and J lost 1, with 25 bases in between. CDR3 in DNA: TGTGCCAGCAGCCAAAATTTTGGGTCCTACCGCCAGGGCACAGATACGCAGTATTTT. This sequence encodes CASSQNFGSYRQGTDTQYF.

The chain has TRBV4-3 and TRBJ1-3, with no clear D. This CDR3 region has 18 residues. Germline CDR1 is LGHNA and CDR2 is YSLEER. V lost 3 bases, J lost 0 bases, and 18 bases lay in between. The DNA of the CDR3 is TGCGCCAGCAGCCAGAATTACATACGGGTCACCTCTGGAAACACCATATATTTT. Translated, it gives CASSQNYIRVTSGNTIYF.

The chain is built from TRBV28 and TRBJ1-2, with a possible D match to TRBD1 (5 bases). There are 16 residues in the CDR3. Germline CDR1 reads MDHEN; CDR2 reads SYDVKM. V dropped 5 bases and J dropped 0 bases, with 16 bases sitting between them. The CDR3 reads CASSRWGPDSNYGYTF. CDR3 nucleotides: TGTGCCAGCAGTCGTTGGGGCCCGGATTCTAACTATGGCTACACCTTC.

A word on this clone: Other DNA sequences in the sample encode the same CDR3. The V call is TRBV9, the J call TRBJ1-1; possibly TRBD1 for D (5 bases). This CDR3 comprises 13 residues. Germline CDR1 is SGDLS and CDR2 is YYNGEE. The ends were cut back, 2 bases at V and 0 bases at J, with 5 bases in the middle. CDR3 sequence: CASSVTVNTEAFF. The CDR3 DNA is TGTGCCAGCAGCGTGACAGTGAACACTGAAGCTTTCTTT.

V gene TRBV7-2 combines with J gene TRBJ1-1, with 8 bases matching TRBD1. The CDR3 is 14 amino acids. V dropped 5 bases and J dropped 3; count of bases not matched to a gene: 5. Looked up from germline, CDR1 is SGHTA and CDR2 is FQGNSA. CDR3 DNA: TGTGCCAGCAGCCAACAGGGGGGGGACACTGAAGCTTTCTTT. The encoded protein is CASSQQGGDTEAFF.

This sequence joins TRBV19 and TRBJ1-6, with D possibly being TRBD1 (6 bases). V was cut by 6 bases and J by 7 bases, with 19 bases left in between. Germline CDR1 LNHDA, CDR2 SQIVND (reference sequence). This CDR3 has 16 residues. The CDR3 sequence: CASRRSGGAGNSPLHF. For the CDR3, the DNA is TGTGCCAGTAGACGATCGGGGGGCGCAGGGAATTCACCCCTCCACTTT.

As regards this clone: The same CDR3 is also encoded by other DNA sequences in this sample. In nucleotides, the CDR3 is TGCGCCAGCAGCTCCGGGGGTAACTATGGCTACACCTTC. It yields the protein CASSSGGNYGYTF. The chain joins TRBV5-1 to TRBJ1-2, with D maybe TRBD1 (5 bases). V lost 3 bases and J lost 1, with 7 bases in between. The CDR3 is 13 amino acids. Germline-derived CDR1 and CDR2 are SGHRS and YFSETQ.

This chain joins TRBV27 and TRBJ2-2; 8 bases align to TRBD1. V shed 3 bases and J 2 bases; nucleotides not matched to a gene: 2. This CDR3 has 15 amino acids. CDR1 is MNHEY and CDR2 is SMNVEV in the germline V gene (reference sequence). The CDR3 sequence: CASSFRGPNTGELFF. The DNA of the CDR3 is TGTGCCAGCAGTTTCAGGGGGCCAAACACCGGGGAGCTGTTTTTT.

J is TRBJ1-2 and V is TRBV12-5, with D possibly matching TRBD1 (6 bases). Per the germline V gene, CDR1 is LGHNT and CDR2 is FRNRAP. The CDR3 length is 15 residues. V was cut by 7 bases and J by 4 bases, with 19 bases left in between. CDR3 in amino acids: CASAAWGGLSYGYTF. Here the CDR3 DNA reads TGTGCTAGTGCCGCCTGGGGGGGCCTCTCCTATGGCTACACCTTC.

The J gene is TRBJ2-3, the V gene TRBV6-4; D possibly corresponds to TRBD2 (7 bases). The CDR3 contains 15 residues. With 0 bases removed from V and 4 bases from J, the gap between germline ends came to 11 bases. Germline V CDR1 and CDR2: MRHNA, SNTAGT. DNA for the CDR3: TGTGCCAGCAGTGACTCTGAGGGGGGGGCAGATACGCAGTATTTT. This translates into CASSDSEGGADTQYF.

V usage is TRBV11-3 and J usage is TRBJ2-2, with 11 positions matching TRBD2. The germline V gene has CDR1 SGHNT and CDR2 YENEEA. The trim removed 6 bases at V and 2 bases at J, leaving 11 bases unmatched. The length of the CDR3 is 18 residues. The CDR3 DNA reads as TGTGCCAGCAGTTTTACTAGCGGGGGTCCCCTCAACACCGGGGAGCTGTTTTTT. Encoded protein: CASSFTSGGPLNTGELFF.

The V call is TRBV5-4, the J call TRBJ2-3, with a weak D call TRBD1 (6 bases). The V end lost 0 bases, the J end lost 0 bases, and 8 bases lay between the germline ends. Germline V CDR1 and CDR2: SGHNT, YYREEE (reference sequence). The CDR3 loop spans 15 amino acids. The CDR3 spells CASSLDRASTDTQYF. DNA for the CDR3: TGTGCCAGCAGCTTGGACAGGGCTAGCACAGATACGCAGTATTTT.

This clone was counted once. The rearrangement uses TRBV18 and TRBJ1-1; D is unclear. The CDR3 has 15 amino acids. The V end was cut by 5 bases, the J end by 5 bases, with 18 bases between. Germline V gene lookup returns CDR1 KGHSH and CDR2 LQKENI. CDR3 residues: CASSERTNRWTEAFF. The DNA of the CDR3 is TGTGCCAGCTCAGAGCGGACGAACCGATGGACTGAAGCTTTCTTT.

This clone has just a few counts. The rearrangement links TRBV12-3 or TRBV12-4 to TRBJ2-2; D possibly corresponds to TRBD2 (6 bases). The V and J ends lost 6 bases and 5 bases respectively, with 10 bases between them. The CDR3 runs to 13 residues. This CDR3 reads CASRPGGTGELFF. The CDR3 nucleotides read TGTGCCAGCAGGCCCGGGGGAACCGGGGAGCTGTTTTTT.

The rearrangement uses TRBV19 and TRBJ2-1, with 7 bases matching TRBD1. The CDR3 spans 12 residues. From germline, CDR1 is LNHDA and CDR2 SQIVND (reference sequence). With 6 bases clipped from V and 8 bases from J, the junction kept 4 bases outside the gene matches. CDR3 DNA sequence: TGTGCCAGTAGCGACAGGGACGATGAGCAGTTCTTC. This translates into CASSDRDDEQFF.

This clone was seen only once. This chain links TRBV4-2 with TRBJ2-1; 10 bases agree with TRBD2. CDR1 is LGHNA and CDR2 is YNFKEQ in the germline V gene. Trimming took 0 bases from V and 9 from J; bases not matched to a gene: 11. This CDR3 is 17 amino acids long. The CDR3 nucleotides are TGTGCCAGCAGCCAAGATCCGAGGGGGGCTAGCGGGGGTGAGCAGTTCTTC. This gives the protein CASSQDPRGASGGEQFF.

The chain joins TRBV10-3 to TRBJ1-5, with D possibly being TRBD1 (5 bases). The length of the CDR3 is 13 residues. Trimming left V 4 bases short and J 4 bases short, with 8 bases between. Germline V gene sequence: CDR1 ENHRY, CDR2 SYGVKD. The CDR3 protein is CAISGGGNQPQHF. In DNA form, the CDR3 reads TGTGCCATCAGTGGGGGGGGTAATCAGCCCCAGCATTTT.

V gene TRBV5-1 combines with J gene TRBJ2-3, with TRBD2 identical over 14 bases. Germline values: CDR1 SGHRS, CDR2 YFSETQ. Germline trimming cut 4 bases from V and 0 bases from J; bases unmatched to any gene: 13. CDR3 length: 20 amino acids. The CDR3 loop is CASSPNRGTSGGPSTDTQYF. CDR3 sequence (DNA): TGCGCCAGCAGCCCGAACAGGGGGACTAGCGGGGGCCCTAGCACAGATACGCAGTATTTT.

The chain is built from TRBV12-3 or TRBV12-4 and TRBJ2-5; D is undetermined. The CDR3 length is 13 residues. The germline V and J ends were trimmed by 3 bases and 1 base, with 6 bases remaining between them. CDR3 DNA: TGTGCCAGCAGTTTGGCTGTCCAAGAGACCCAGTACTTC. As protein: CASSLAVQETQYF.

The chain is built from TRBV6-4 and TRBJ1-5; 9 bases are shared with TRBD1. Germline CDR1 is MRHNA and CDR2 is SNTAGT. The CDR3 sequence is 20 residues long. The CDR3 DNA reads as TGTGCGAGGGGATCTGGATCCGACCGGGACAGGGAGAATAGCAATCAGCCCCAGCATTTT. Translated: CARGSGSDRDRENSNQPQHF.

The chain couples TRBV6-2 or TRBV6-3 to TRBJ2-1, with D possibly being TRBD1 (6 bases). The CDR3 is made up of 16 amino acids. V gave up 6 bases and J gave up 0 bases, with 15 bases separating them. The germline V gene has CDR1 MNHEY and CDR2 SVGEGT. CDR3 nucleotides: TGTGCCAGCAGCAAGCCCATAGGGGGCTCCTACAATGAGCAGTTCTTC. Translation: CASSKPIGGSYNEQFF.

CDR3 in DNA: TGCGCCAGCAGCCAAGATCCCCTAGGGGGCGCTACCTACGAGCAGTACTTC. As protein: CASSQDPLGGATYEQYF. The rearrangement uses TRBV4-1 and TRBJ2-7; 7 nucleotides align to TRBD1. The CDR3 is made up of 17 amino acids. The V gene end was trimmed by 0 bases and the J gene end by 2 bases; junction bases not matched to a gene: 10. Germline lookup yields CDR1 MGHRA and CDR2 YSYEKL.